This T cell receptor beta chain came from a study of blood T cell repertoires in COVID-19. The overall study: Spain, Italy and the United States supplied samples that represented acute and convalescent COVID-19.

The CDR3 extends over 13 amino acids. Germline V CDR1 and CDR2: MNHEY, SVGAGI. Deletions cut 5 bases from V and 7 bases from J, with 14 bases between. Methods used by the authors: Nucleated cell counts were estimated from reference gene primer amplification. Libraries were prepared by immunoSEQ multiplex PCR; TCRdb keeps only in-frame clonotypes and omits some of them. Clone size and V and J calls were adopted from that table, with D and trimming inferred from the DNA. The sample holds around 130,000 clones, around 87% seen once. The rearrangement joins TRBV6-5 to TRBJ1-2; D may be TRBD1 (5 bases). Material for sequencing was peripheral blood. The source is a woman aged 55-69 years with acute or convalescent COVID-19. CDR3 DNA: TGTGCCAGCAGTCGGACACCGGGCCGTGGCTACACCTTC. It yields the protein CASSRTPGRGYTF.